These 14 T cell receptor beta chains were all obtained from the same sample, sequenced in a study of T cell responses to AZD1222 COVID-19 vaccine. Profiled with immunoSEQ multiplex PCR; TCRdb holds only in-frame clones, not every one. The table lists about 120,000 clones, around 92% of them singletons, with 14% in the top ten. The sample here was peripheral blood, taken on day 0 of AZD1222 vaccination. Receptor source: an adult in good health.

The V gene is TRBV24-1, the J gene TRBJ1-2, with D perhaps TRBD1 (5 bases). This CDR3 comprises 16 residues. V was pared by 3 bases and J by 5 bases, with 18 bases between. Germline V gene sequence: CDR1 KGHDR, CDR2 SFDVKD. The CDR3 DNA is TGTGCCACCAGTGATGCGTGGCAGGGAGGTAAGTATGGCTACACCTTC. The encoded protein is CATSDAWQGGKYGYTF.

The CDR3 loop reads CASSIVSGINTGELFF. The DNA of the CDR3 is TGTGCCAGTAGTATAGTATCCGGGATAAACACCGGGGAGCTGTTTTTT. The rearrangement joins TRBV19 to TRBJ2-2; D is perhaps TRBD2 (5 bases). There are 16 residues in the CDR3. CDR1 LNHDA and CDR2 SQIVND come from the germline V gene (reference sequence). V was shortened by 1 base and J by 2 bases, with 11 bases between the two germline ends.

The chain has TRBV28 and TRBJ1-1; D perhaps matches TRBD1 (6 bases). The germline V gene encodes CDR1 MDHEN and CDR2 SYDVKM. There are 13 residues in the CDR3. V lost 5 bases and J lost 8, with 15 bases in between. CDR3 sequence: CASSAGTLPEAFF. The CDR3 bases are TGTGCCAGCAGTGCCGGGACACTACCCGAAGCTTTCTTT.

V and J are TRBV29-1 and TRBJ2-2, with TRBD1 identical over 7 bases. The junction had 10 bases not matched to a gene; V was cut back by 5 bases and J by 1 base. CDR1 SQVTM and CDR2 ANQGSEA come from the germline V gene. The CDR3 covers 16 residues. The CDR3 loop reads CSVRGQPSQNTGELFF. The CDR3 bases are TGCAGCGTTAGGGGACAGCCCTCCCAGAACACCGGGGAGCTGTTTTTT.

CDR3 sequence (DNA): TGTGCCTGGCTGCCGCGGGGCTATGGCTACACCTTC. Translating it yields CAWLPRGYGYTF. This sequence joins TRBV30 and TRBJ1-2; D is unresolved. V was clipped by 5 bases and J by 4 bases, with 11 bases between them. The CDR3 has 12 amino acids. Germline values: CDR1 GTSNPN, CDR2 SVGIG (reference sequence).

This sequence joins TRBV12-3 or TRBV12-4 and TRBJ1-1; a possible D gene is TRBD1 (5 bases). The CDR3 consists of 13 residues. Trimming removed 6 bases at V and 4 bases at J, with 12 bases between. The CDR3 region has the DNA TGTGCCAGCAGGAAAGGGGTTAGCACTGAAGCTTTCTTT. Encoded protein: CASRKGVSTEAFF.

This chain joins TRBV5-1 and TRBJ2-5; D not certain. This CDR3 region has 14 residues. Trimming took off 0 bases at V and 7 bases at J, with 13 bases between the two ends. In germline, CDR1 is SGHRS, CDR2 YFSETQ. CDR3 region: CASSLVGPPGTQYF. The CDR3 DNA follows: TGCGCCAGCAGCTTGGTCGGGCCACCGGGGACCCAGTACTTC.

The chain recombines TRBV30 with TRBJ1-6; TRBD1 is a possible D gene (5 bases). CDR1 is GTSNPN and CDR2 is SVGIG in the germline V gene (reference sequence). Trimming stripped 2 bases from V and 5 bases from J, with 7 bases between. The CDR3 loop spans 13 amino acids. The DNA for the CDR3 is TGTGCCTGGAGTTGGGGGAATAATTCACCCCTCCACTTT. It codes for CAWSWGNNSPLHF.

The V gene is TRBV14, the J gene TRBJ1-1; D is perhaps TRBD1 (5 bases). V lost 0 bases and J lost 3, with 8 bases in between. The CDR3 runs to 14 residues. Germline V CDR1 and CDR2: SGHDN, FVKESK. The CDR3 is CASSQDVGDTEAFF. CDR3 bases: TGTGCCAGCAGCCAAGATGTAGGGGACACTGAAGCTTTCTTT.

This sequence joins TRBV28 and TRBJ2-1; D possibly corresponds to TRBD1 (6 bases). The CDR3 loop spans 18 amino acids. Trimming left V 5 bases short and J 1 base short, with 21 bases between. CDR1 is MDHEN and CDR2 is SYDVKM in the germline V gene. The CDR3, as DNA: TGTGCCAGCAGTCTCCACCGGATAGGGGGAGTGTCCTACAATGAGCAGTTCTTC. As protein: CASSLHRIGGVSYNEQFF.

This CDR3 is CASSERGRDTQYF. CDR3 bases: TGTGCCAGCAGTGAAAGAGGTAGAGATACGCAGTATTTT. The chain links TRBV6-1 to TRBJ2-3, with no clear D. The CDR3 contains 13 residues. Germline V lookup: CDR1 MNHNS, CDR2 SASEGT. With 2 bases removed from V and 5 bases from J, the gap between germline ends came to 8 bases.

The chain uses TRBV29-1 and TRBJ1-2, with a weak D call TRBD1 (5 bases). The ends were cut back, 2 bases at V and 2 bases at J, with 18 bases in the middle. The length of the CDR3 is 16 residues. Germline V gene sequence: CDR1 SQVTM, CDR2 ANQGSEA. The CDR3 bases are TGCAGCGTTGAAAATCCGTGGGGGAGGTCGAACTATGGCTACACCTTC. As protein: CSVENPWGRSNYGYTF.

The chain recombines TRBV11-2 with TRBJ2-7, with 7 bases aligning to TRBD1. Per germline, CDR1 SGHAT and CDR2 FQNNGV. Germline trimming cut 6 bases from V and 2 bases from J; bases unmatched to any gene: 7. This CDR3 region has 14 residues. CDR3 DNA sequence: TGTGCCAGCAGGTACTACAGGGGACCCTACGAGCAGTACTTC. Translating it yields CASRYYRGPYEQYF.

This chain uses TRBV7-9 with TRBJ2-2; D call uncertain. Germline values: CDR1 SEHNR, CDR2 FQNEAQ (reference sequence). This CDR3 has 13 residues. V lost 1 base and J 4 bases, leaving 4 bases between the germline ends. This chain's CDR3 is CASSLDATGELFF. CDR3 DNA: TGTGCCAGCAGCTTAGATGCCACCGGGGAGCTGTTTTTT. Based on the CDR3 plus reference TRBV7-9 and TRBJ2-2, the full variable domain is DTGVSQNPRHKITKRGQNVTFRCDPISEHNRLYWYRQTLGQGPEFLTYFQNEAQLEKSRLLSDRFSAERPKGSFSTLEIQRTEQGDSAMYLCASSLDATGELFFGEGSRLTVL.